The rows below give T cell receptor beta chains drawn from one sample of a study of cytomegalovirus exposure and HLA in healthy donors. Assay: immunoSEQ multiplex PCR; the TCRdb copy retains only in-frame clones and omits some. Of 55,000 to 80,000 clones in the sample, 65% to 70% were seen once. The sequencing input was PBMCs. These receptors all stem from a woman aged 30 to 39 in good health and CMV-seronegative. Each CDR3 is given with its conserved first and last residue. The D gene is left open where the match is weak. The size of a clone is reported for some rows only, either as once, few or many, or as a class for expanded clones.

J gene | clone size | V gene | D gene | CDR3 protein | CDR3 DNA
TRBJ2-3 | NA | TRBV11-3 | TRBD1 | CASGTGRTDTQYF | TGTGCCAGCGGGACAGGTCGCACAGATACGCAGTATTTT
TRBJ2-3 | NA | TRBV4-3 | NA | CASSQDNGGQIDHTDTQYF | TGCGCCAGCAGCCAAGATAATGGCGGACAGATTGACCACACAGATACGCAGTATTTT
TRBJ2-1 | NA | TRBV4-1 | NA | CASSQEWGEPYNEQFF | TGCGCCAGCAGCCAAGAGTGGGGGGAACCCTACAATGAGCAGTTCTTC
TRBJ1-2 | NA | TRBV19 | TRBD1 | CASSTQTGGKVYGYTF | TGTGCCAGTAGTACCCAAACAGGGGGCAAAGTTTATGGCTACACCTTC
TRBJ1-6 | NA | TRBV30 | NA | CAWGTGGDNSPLHF | TGTGCCTGGGGAACGGGGGGGGATAATTCACCCCTCCACTTT
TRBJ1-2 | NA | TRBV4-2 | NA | CASSQDRREGGYTF | TGTGCCAGCAGCCAAGATCGCCGTGAGGGCGGCTACACCTTC
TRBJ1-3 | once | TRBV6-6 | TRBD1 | CASSYSDRVGNTIYF | TGTGCCAGCAGTTACTCGGACAGGGTAGGAAACACCATATATTTT
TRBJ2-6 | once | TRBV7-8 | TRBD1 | CASSYPGTGRSGANVLTF | TGTGCCAGCAGCTACCCCGGGACAGGGCGCTCTGGGGCCAACGTCCTGACTTTC
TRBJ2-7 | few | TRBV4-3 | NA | CASSQDRGMPYEQYF | TGCGCCAGCAGCCAAGACCGGGGAATGCCCTACGAGCAGTACTTC
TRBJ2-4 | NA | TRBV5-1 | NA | CASTPAGAVGNIQYF | TGCGCCAGCACCCCGGCTGGGGCAGTAGGAAACATTCAGTACTTC
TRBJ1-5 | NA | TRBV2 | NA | CASSEGGHPNQPQHF | TGTGCCAGCAGTGAAGGGGGACACCCCAATCAGCCCCAGCATTTT
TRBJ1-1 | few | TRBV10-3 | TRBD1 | CASSLGQLEAFF | TGTGCCAGCAGCTTGGGACAGCTTGAAGCTTTCTTT
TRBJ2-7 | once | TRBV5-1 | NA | CASSPGLLGSEQYF | TGCGCCAGCAGTCCGGGACTTCTAGGCAGCGAGCAGTACTTC
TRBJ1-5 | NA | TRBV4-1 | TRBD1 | CASSPGGTAQNQPQHF | TGCGCCAGCAGCCCCGGAGGGACAGCGCAAAATCAGCCCCAGCATTTT
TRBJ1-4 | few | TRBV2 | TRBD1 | CASNPQGAPEKLFF | TGTGCCAGCAACCCACAGGGGGCGCCCGAAAAACTGTTTTTT
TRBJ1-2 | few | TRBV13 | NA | CASSLGNFNYGYTF | TGTGCCAGCAGCTTAGGAAACTTTAACTATGGCTACACCTTC
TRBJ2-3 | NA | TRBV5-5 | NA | CASSRKMGGASVFTDTQYF | TGTGCCAGCAGCCGAAAGATGGGGGGGGCTTCGGTGTTCACAGATACGCAGTATTTT
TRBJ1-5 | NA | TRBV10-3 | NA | CAISESTDNQPQHF | TGTGCCATCAGTGAGTCGACAGACAATCAGCCCCAGCATTTT
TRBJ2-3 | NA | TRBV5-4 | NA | CASSTRHGATDTQYF | TGTGCCAGCAGCACAAGGCACGGAGCCACAGATACGCAGTATTTT
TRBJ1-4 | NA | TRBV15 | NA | CATSRDRLGTRNEKLFF | TGTGCCACCAGCAGAGATCGGCTTGGGACACGTAATGAAAAACTGTTTTTT
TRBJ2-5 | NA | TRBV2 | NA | CASRAGTAGETQYF | TGTGCCAGCAGAGCCGGGACAGCGGGAGAGACCCAGTACTTC
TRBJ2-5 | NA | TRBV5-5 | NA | CASSPWLPPETQYF | TGTGCCAGCAGCCCGTGGCTCCCCCCGGAGACCCAGTACTTC
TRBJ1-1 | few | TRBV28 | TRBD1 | CASRDRDRANTEAFF | TGTGCCAGCAGGGATCGGGACAGGGCGAACACTGAAGCTTTCTTT
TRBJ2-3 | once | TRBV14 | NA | CASSQGLSTDTQYF | TGTGCCAGCAGCCAAGGGCTGAGCACAGATACGCAGTATTTT
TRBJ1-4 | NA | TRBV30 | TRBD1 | CACTGTGSPLNEKLFF | TGTGCCTGCACCGGGACAGGGTCCCCCTTGAATGAAAAACTGTTTTTT
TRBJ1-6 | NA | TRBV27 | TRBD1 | CASTQTGGGSPLHF | TGTGCCAGCACCCAAACAGGGGGAGGGTCACCCCTCCACTTT
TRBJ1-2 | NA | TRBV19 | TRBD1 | CASSIGTGYGYTF | TGTGCCAGTAGTATCGGGACAGGGTATGGCTACACCTTC
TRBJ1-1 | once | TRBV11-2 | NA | CASSSNRVGTEAFF | TGTGCCAGCAGCTCCAACAGGGTAGGGACTGAAGCTTTCTTT
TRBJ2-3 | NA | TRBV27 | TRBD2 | CASSPMTSGITSTDTQYF | TGTGCCAGCAGTCCGATGACTAGCGGGATAACTAGCACAGATACGCAGTATTTT
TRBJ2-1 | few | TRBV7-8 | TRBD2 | CASSLGLADNEQFF | TGTGCCAGCAGCTTAGGACTAGCGGACAATGAGCAGTTCTTC
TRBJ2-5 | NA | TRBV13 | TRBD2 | CASSTRLAQETQYF | TGTGCCAGCAGCACTCGACTAGCCCAAGAGACCCAGTACTTC
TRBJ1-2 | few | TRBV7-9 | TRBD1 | CASSPDRGGGYTF | TGTGCCAGCAGCCCCGACAGGGGGGGAGGCTACACCTTC
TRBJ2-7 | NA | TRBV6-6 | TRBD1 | CASSRTGRDEQYF | TGTGCCAGCAGTCGGACAGGGCGTGACGAGCAGTACTTC
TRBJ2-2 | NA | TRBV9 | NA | CASSAGGGQGELFF | TGTGCCAGCAGCGCTGGAGGGGGACAGGGGGAGCTGTTTTTT
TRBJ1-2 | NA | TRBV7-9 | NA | CSSSLNYGYTF | TGTTCCAGCAGCCTGAACTATGGCTACACCTTC
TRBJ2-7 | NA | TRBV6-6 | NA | CASSYKQGTAYEQYF | TGTGCCAGCAGTTACAAGCAGGGGACGGCCTACGAGCAGTACTTC
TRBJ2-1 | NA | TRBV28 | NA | CASSLRGMGYNEQFF | TGTGCCAGCAGTTTAAGGGGAATGGGCTACAATGAGCAGTTCTTC
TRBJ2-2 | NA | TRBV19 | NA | CASSINRVETGELFF | TGTGCCAGTAGTATAAACAGGGTGGAAACCGGGGAGCTGTTTTTT
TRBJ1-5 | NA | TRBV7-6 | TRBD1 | CASSFYPGQGDDYSNQPQHF | TGTGCCAGCAGCTTTTACCCGGGACAGGGGGATGATTATAGCAATCAGCCCCAGCATTTT
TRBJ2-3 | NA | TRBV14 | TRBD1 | CASSSLGQGGADTQYF | TGTGCCAGCAGCTCCCTGGGACAGGGCGGCGCAGATACGCAGTATTTT
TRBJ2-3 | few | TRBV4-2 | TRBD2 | CASSQDLVAGSYTDTQYF | TGTGCCAGCAGCCAAGATCTGGTAGCGGGGTCTTACACAGATACGCAGTATTTT
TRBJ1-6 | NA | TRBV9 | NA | CASSVGLLGGSYNSPLHF | TGTGCCAGCAGCGTAGGCCTCCTGGGGGGCTCCTATAATTCACCCCTCCACTTT
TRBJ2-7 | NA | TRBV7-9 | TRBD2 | CASSLGPSGGLYEQYF | TGTGCCAGCAGCTTGGGGCCTAGCGGGGGGCTCTACGAGCAGTACTTC
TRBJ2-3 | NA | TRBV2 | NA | CASSVSVRDTQYF | TGTGCCAGCAGTGTTTCGGTGAGAGATACGCAGTATTTT
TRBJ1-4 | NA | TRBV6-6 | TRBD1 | CASSPTGGNEKLFF | TGTGCCAGCAGCCCTACAGGGGGTAATGAAAAACTGTTTTTT
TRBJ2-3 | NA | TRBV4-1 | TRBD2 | CASRQGTSGGAADTQYF | TGCGCCAGCCGCCAAGGGACTAGCGGGGGGGCCGCAGATACGCAGTATTTT
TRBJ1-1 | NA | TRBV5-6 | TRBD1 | CASSWGQGETEAFF | TGTGCCAGCAGCTGGGGACAGGGGGAAACTGAAGCTTTCTTT
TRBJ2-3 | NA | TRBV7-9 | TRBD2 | CASRGTSGYYSTDTQYF | TGTGCCAGCAGGGGGACTAGCGGGTACTATAGCACAGATACGCAGTATTTT
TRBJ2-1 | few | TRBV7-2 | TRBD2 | CASSLTGGGLLGEQFF | TGTGCCAGCAGCTTAACGGGGGGGGGCCTACTTGGTGAGCAGTTCTTC
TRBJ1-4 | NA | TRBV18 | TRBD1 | CASSPSQTGGGKLFF | TGTGCCAGCTCACCAAGCCAGACAGGGGGTGGAAAACTGTTTTTT
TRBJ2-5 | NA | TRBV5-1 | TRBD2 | CASSLSGRGGLETQYF | TGCGCCAGCAGCTTGTCCGGGCGGGGGGGCCTTGAGACCCAGTACTTC
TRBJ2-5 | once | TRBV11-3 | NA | CASSLQQMETQYF | TGTGCCAGCAGCTTACAACAGATGGAGACCCAGTACTTC
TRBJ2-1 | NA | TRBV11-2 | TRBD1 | CASTQTGQGIVNEQFF | TGTGCCAGCACCCAAACGGGACAGGGGATTGTAAATGAGCAGTTCTTC
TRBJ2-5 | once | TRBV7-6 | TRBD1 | CASSLIDRGTQYF | TGTGCCAGCAGCTTAATAGACAGGGGGACCCAGTACTTC
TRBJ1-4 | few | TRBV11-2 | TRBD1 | CASSLGTGGEKLFF | TGTGCCAGCAGCTTAGGGACAGGGGGTGAAAAACTGTTTTTT
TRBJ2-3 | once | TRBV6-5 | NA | CASSSRSSTDTQYF | TGTGCCAGCAGTTCACGGTCAAGCACAGATACGCAGTATTTT
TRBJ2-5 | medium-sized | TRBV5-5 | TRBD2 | CASSSDQAGAGTQYF | TGTGCCAGCAGCTCCGATCAAGCGGGGGCCGGGACCCAGTACTTC
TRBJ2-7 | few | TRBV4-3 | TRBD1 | CASSQVRRAGTGWSYEQYF | TGCGCCAGCAGCCAAGTAAGAAGGGCCGGGACAGGGTGGTCCTACGAGCAGTACTTC
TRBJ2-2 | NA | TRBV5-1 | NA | CASSLGSGVTGELFF | TGCGCCAGCAGCTTGGGTTCGGGGGTCACCGGGGAGCTGTTTTTT
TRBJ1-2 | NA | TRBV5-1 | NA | CASSLQGSYGYTF | TGCGCCAGCAGCTTGCAGGGGAGCTATGGCTACACCTTC